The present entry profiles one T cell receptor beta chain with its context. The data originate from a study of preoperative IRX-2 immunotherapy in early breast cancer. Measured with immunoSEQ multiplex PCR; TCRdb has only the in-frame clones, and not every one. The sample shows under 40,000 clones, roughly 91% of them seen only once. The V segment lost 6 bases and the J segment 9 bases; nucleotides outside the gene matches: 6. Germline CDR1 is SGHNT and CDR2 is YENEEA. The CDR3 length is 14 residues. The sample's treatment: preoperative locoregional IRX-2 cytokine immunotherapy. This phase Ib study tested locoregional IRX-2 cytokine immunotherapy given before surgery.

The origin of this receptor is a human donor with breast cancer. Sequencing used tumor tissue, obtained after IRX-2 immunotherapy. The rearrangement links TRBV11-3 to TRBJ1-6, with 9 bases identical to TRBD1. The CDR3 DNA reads TGTGCCAGCAGTACCGGGACAGGGAGTTCACCCCTCCACTTT. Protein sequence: CASSTGTGSSPLHF. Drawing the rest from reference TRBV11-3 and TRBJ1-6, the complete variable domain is EAGVVQSPRYKIIEKKQPVAFWCNPISGHNTLYWYLQNLGQGPELLIRYENEEAVDDSQLPKDRFSAERLKGVDSTLKIQPAELGDSAVYLCASSTGTGSSPLHFGNGTRLTVT.